These 14 T cell receptor beta chains were sequenced from one sample in a study of shared clonotypes between healthy human individuals. Produced via immunoSEQ multiplex PCR; TCRdb's table is partial and in-frame only. This table holds almost 750,000 clones, roughly two thirds found once. The material sequenced was memory CD4+ T cells sorted from blood. Documented subset: CD45RA-negative fraction. These TCRs come from a young woman in good health.

The chain is built from TRBV5-8 and TRBJ2-3, with a weak D call TRBD2 (5 bases). This CDR3 comprises 17 residues. Looked up from germline, CDR1 is SGHTS and CDR2 is YDEGEE. Trimming took 4 bases from V and 5 from J, leaving 23 bases between them. The CDR3 reads CASSPGNSGGAVDTQYF. The CDR3 nucleotides are TGTGCCAGCAGCCCCGGAAACTCCGGAGGCGCTGTAGATACGCAGTATTTT. Together with reference TRBV5-8 and TRBJ2-3, the CDR3 gives the full variable domain: EAGVTQSPTHLIKTRGQQATLRCSPISGHTSVYWYQQALGLGLQFLLWYDEGEERNRGNFPPRFSGRQFPNYSSELNVNALELEDSALYLCASSPGNSGGAVDTQYFGPGTRLTVL.

V usage is TRBV18 and J usage is TRBJ2-5, with 9 bases lining up with TRBD1. CDR3 size: 15 residues. With 3 bases clipped from V and 5 bases from J, the junction kept 7 bases outside the gene matches. Germline V gene data show CDR1 as KGHSH and CDR2 as LQKENI. CDR3 in DNA: TGTGCCAGCTCACCGGGACAGGGTTTTTGGGAGACCCAGTACTTC. Amino acid sequence: CASSPGQGFWETQYF.

This clone came up many times. This sample also contains other DNA sequences that code for the same CDR3. The J gene is TRBJ2-7, the V gene TRBV11-2; 7 bases align to TRBD1. This CDR3 is 14 amino acids long. Per the germline V gene, CDR1 is SGHAT and CDR2 is FQNNGV. Unmatched junction bases numbered 4, after V lost 2 bases and J lost 3 bases. The CDR3 sequence is CASSLLGTVYEQYF. Written as DNA, the CDR3 is TGTGCCAGCAGCTTACTGGGGACAGTCTACGAGCAGTACTTC. The full variable domain, its missing parts supplied by reference TRBV11-2 and TRBJ2-7, is EAGVAQSPRYKIIEKRQSVAFWCNPISGHATLYWYQQILGQGPKLLIQFQNNGVVDDSQLPKDRFSAERLKGVDSTLKIQPAKLEDSAVYLCASSLLGTVYEQYFGPGTRLTVT.

This clone was seen a single time. The chain employs TRBV2 and TRBJ2-2; D possibly matches TRBD1 or TRBD2 (7 bases each). Germline lookup yields CDR1 SNHLY and CDR2 FYNNEI. The CDR3 loop spans 16 amino acids. Trimming removed 3 bases from V and 2 bases from J, with 13 bases in between. CDR3 residues: CASSDRGGFNTGELFF. CDR3 DNA sequence: TGTGCCAGCAGTGACAGGGGGGGATTTAACACCGGGGAGCTGTTTTTT. Based on the CDR3 plus reference TRBV2 and TRBJ2-2, the full variable domain is EPEVTQTPSHQVTQMGQEVILRCVPISNHLYFYWYRQILGQKVEFLVSFYNNEISEKSEIFDDQFSVERPDGSNFTLKIRSTKLEDSAMYFCASSDRGGFNTGELFFGEGSRLTVL.

The genes are TRBV2 and TRBJ2-7, with unresolved D. Germline CDR1 reads SNHLY; CDR2 reads FYNNEI. V lost 2 bases and J 5 bases, leaving 13 bases between the germline ends. CDR3 length: 14 residues. The CDR3 reads CASSESSGRNEQYF. The CDR3 nucleotides are TGTGCCAGCAGTGAATCTAGTGGGCGGAACGAGCAGTACTTC.

This clone appeared once. Here the CDR3 DNA reads TGTGCCAGCAGGCAGGGACTAGCGGAGGGCAATGAGCAGTTCTTC. Amino acid sequence: CASRQGLAEGNEQFF. The V call is TRBV7-2, the J call TRBJ2-1, with TRBD2 matching over 11 bases. Germline CDR1 and CDR2: SGHTA and FQGNSA. Trimming cost V 6 bases and J 6 bases; bases outside gene matches: 7. The CDR3 runs 15 residues.

Here the CDR3 reads CASKVAANSYEQYF. The CDR3 bases are TGTGCCAGCAAAGTAGCGGCGAACTCCTACGAGCAGTACTTC. The chain joins TRBV27 to TRBJ2-7; maybe TRBD2 (6 bases). The CDR3 has 14 amino acids. Trimming left V 7 bases short and J 0 bases short, with 13 bases between. Germline lookup yields CDR1 MNHEY and CDR2 SMNVEV (reference sequence).

The chain links TRBV2 to TRBJ2-7, with D perhaps TRBD2 (7 bases). Germline CDR1 and CDR2: SNHLY and FYNNEI. The CDR3 loop spans 13 amino acids. V gave up 7 bases and J gave up 2 bases, with 12 bases separating them. The CDR3 is CASKRDTTYEQYF. In DNA form, the CDR3 reads TGTGCCAGCAAGCGGGACACTACCTACGAGCAGTACTTC.

J is TRBJ2-1 and V is TRBV25-1, with 7 bases fitting TRBD1. The CDR3 consists of 14 residues. Germline lookup yields CDR1 MGHDK and CDR2 SYGVNS. The junction had 12 bases not matched to a gene; V was cut back by 7 bases and J by 9 bases. The CDR3, as DNA: TGTGCCAGCATAGGGGGCAAACAGGGGAGTGAGCAGTTCTTC. The encoded protein is CASIGGKQGSEQFF.

J is TRBJ2-4 and V is TRBV28, with TRBD2 matching 11 bases. Germline CDR1 is MDHEN and CDR2 is SYDVKM. V shed 6 bases and J 9 bases; nucleotides not matched to a gene: 4. The CDR3 contains 13 residues. DNA of the CDR3: TGTGCCAGCAGCCTTGGGACTAGCGGCATTCAGTACTTC. This gives the protein CASSLGTSGIQYF.

This clone was detected many times. The V gene is TRBV15, the J gene TRBJ2-3; D unresolved. Germline assignment: CDR1 LNHNV and CDR2 YYDKDF (reference sequence). The ends were cut back, 0 bases at V and 3 bases at J, with 1 base in the middle. The CDR3 spans 12 residues. The CDR3 DNA follows: TGTGCCACCAGCAGAGAGACAGATACGCAGTATTTT. Protein sequence: CATSRETDTQYF.

The V and J genes are TRBV28 and TRBJ2-7, with 9 bases that match TRBD2. This CDR3 contains 16 residues. Per germline, CDR1 MDHEN and CDR2 SYDVKM. V trimming: 5 bases; J trimming: 2 bases; junction bases outside the gene matches: 10. The CDR3 sequence is CASSQSWLAGTYEQYF. The CDR3 DNA sequence: TGTGCCAGCAGTCAATCCTGGCTAGCGGGGACCTACGAGCAGTACTTC. Supplemented by reference TRBV28 and TRBJ2-7, the full variable domain reads DVKVTQSSRYLVKRTGEKVFLECVQDMDHENMFWYRQDPGLGLRLIYFSYDVKMKEKGDIPEGYSVSREKKERFSLILESASTNQTSMYLCASSQSWLAGTYEQYFGPGTRLTVT.

The chain uses TRBV28 and TRBJ2-7, with D perhaps given as TRBD1 or TRBD2 (6 bases each). There are 15 residues in the CDR3. V lost 7 bases to trimming and J lost 4 bases, with 20 bases between them. Germline CDR1 and CDR2: MDHEN and SYDVKM. CDR3 DNA sequence: TGTGCCAGCACGGGGGCAGGGACGGCAAATTACGAGCAGTACTTC. It is translated as CASTGAGTANYEQYF. Full variable domain (outside the CDR3, taken from reference TRBV28 and TRBJ2-7): DVKVTQSSRYLVKRTGEKVFLECVQDMDHENMFWYRQDPGLGLRLIYFSYDVKMKEKGDIPEGYSVSREKKERFSLILESASTNQTSMYLCASTGAGTANYEQYFGPGTRLTVT.

The V call is TRBV27, the J call TRBJ2-3, with 7 bases lining up with TRBD2. This CDR3 region has 16 residues. The V gene's germline CDR1 is MNHEY and CDR2 SMNVEV (reference sequence). Trimming took 3 bases from V and 1 from J; bases not matched to a gene: 7. CDR3 nucleotides: TGTGCCAGCAGTTTGCGGTCGGGAGGCGGCACAGATACGCAGTATTTT. Its protein product is CASSLRSGGGTDTQYF.